Sequencing of this T cell receptor beta chain was carried out in a study of blood T cell repertoires in COVID-19. Across the study: Spain, Italy and the United States supplied samples that represented acute and convalescent COVID-19. From T cells, B-cell-depleted T cells, or PBMCs came the material, which was cDNA or gDNA.

CDR3 size: 14 residues. Trimming removed 3 bases from V and 0 bases from J, with 7 bases in between. Germline CDR1 reads KGHDR; CDR2 reads SFDVKD. Methods used by the authors: For nucleated cells, counts were estimated from reference gene primer amplification. Sequencing was performed with immunoSEQ multiplex PCR; in TCRdb, only in-frame clones are kept and a portion is missing. The DNA gave D and trimming, while V, J and clone size come from that table. The data hold around 110,000 clones, with 90% observed a single time. The sequenced sample was peripheral blood. This sequence was found in a human donor with active COVID-19. The donor label of this sample is uncertain. The chain is built from TRBV24-1 and TRBJ1-1; D unresolved. CDR3 nucleotide sequence: TGTGCCACCAGTGATGGGCAGATGAACACTGAAGCTTTCTTT. Residues: CATSDGQMNTEAFF.